This TCR beta chain was sequenced during a study of blood T cell repertoires in COVID-19. The overall study: COVID-19 samples from acute and convalescent phases originated in the United States, Italy and Spain. From T cells, B-cell-depleted T cells, or PBMCs came the material, which was cDNA or gDNA.

This CDR3 spans 15 amino acids. Germline V gives CDR1 MNHNY, CDR2 SVGAGI (reference sequence). V was trimmed by 5 bases and J by 5 bases, leaving 13 bases between them. Original handling: Nucleated cell counts were estimated from reference gene primer amplification. Only in-frame clones appear in the TCRdb table, and some are missing; sequencing was by immunoSEQ multiplex PCR. V and J calls plus clone size are reproduced from that table; the DNA served to infer D and trimming. The data contain about 100,000 clones, roughly 84% of them seen just once; the ten biggest clones take up 4% to 5.5%. V and J are TRBV6-6 and TRBJ1-6; D not certain. The clonotype originates from a human donor in a cohort sampled during active COVID-19. Sequencing was done on a sample of peripheral blood. CDR3 sequence (DNA): TGTGCCAGCAGTACGCGGAGTCCGAATAATTCACCCCTCCACTTT. The encoded protein is CASSTRSPNNSPLHF.